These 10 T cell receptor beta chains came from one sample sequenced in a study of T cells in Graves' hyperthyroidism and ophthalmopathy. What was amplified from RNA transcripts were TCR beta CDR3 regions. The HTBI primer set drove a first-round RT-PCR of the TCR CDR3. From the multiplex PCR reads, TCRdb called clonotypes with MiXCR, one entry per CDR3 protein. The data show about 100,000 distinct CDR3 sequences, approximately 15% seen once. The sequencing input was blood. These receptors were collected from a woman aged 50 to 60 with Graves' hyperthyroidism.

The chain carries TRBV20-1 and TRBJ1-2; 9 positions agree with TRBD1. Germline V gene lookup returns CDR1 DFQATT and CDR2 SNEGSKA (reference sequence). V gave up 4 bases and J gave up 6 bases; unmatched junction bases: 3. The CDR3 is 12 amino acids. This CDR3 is CSATGTGHGYTF. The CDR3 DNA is TGCAGTGCTACCGGGACAGGGCATGGCTACACCTTC.

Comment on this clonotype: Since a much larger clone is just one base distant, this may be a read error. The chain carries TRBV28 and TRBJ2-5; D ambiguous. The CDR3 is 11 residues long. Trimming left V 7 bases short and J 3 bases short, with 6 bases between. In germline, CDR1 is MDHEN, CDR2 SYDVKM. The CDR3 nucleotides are TGTGCCAGCAATGTAGAAGAGACCCAGTACTTC. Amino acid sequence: CASNVEETQYF.

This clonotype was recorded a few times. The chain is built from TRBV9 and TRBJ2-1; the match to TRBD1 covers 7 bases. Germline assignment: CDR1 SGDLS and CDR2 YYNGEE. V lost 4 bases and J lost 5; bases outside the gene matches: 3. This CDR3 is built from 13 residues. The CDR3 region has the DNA TGTGCCAGCAGCCCAGGGACAGACAATGAGCAGTTCTTC. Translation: CASSPGTDNEQFF.

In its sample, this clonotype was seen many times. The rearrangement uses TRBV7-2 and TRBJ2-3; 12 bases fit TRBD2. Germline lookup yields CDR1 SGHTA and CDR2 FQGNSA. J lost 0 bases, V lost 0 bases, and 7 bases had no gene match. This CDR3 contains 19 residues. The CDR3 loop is CASSLAPHGLAGSTDTQYF. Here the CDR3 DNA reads TGTGCCAGCAGCTTAGCGCCCCACGGACTAGCGGGAAGCACAGATACGCAGTATTTT.

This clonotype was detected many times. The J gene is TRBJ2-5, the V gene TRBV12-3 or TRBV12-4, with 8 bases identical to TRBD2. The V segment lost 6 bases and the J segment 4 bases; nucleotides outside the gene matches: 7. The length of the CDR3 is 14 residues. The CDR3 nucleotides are TGTGCCAGCAGCTTTGGACTAGCATCAGAGACCCAGTACTTC. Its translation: CASSFGLASETQYF.

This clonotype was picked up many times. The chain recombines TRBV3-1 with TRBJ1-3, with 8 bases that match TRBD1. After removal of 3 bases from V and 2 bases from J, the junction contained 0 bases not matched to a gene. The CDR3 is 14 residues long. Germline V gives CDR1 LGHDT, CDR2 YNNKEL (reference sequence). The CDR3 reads CASSQDRAGNTIYF. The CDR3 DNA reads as TGTGCCAGCAGCCAGGACAGGGCTGGAAACACCATATATTTT.

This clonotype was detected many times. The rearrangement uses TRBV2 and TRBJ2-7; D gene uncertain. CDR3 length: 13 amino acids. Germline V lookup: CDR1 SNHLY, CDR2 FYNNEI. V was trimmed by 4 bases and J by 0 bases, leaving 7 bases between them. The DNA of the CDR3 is TGTGCCAGCAGTGGGGCCAGCTCCTACGAGCAGTACTTC. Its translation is CASSGASSYEQYF.

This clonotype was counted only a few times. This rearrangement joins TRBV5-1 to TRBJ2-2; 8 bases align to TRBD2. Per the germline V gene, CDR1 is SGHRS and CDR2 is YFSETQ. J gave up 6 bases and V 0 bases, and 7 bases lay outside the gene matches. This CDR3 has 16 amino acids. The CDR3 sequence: CASSLVAGRAPGELFF. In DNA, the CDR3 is TGCGCCAGCAGCTTGGTTGCCGGGAGGGCCCCCGGGGAGCTGTTTTTT.

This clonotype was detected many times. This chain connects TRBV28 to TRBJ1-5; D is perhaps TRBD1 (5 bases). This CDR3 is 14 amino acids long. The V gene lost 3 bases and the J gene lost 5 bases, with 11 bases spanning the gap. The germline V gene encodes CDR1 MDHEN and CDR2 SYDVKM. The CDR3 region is CASSFVSGYQPQHF. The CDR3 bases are TGTGCCAGCAGTTTTGTATCAGGGTATCAGCCCCAGCATTTT. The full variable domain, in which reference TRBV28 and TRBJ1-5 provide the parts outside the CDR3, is DVKVTQSSRYLVKRTGEKVFLECVQDMDHENMFWYRQDPGLGLRLIYFSYDVKMKEKGDIPEGYSVSREKKERFSLILESASTNQTSMYLCASSFVSGYQPQHFGDGTRLSIL.

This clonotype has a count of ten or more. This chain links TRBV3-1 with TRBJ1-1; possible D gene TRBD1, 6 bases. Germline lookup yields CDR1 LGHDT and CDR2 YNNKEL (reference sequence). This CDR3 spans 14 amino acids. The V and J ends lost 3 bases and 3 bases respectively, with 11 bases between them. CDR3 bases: TGTGCCAGCAGCCAGGACAGCGACTACACTGAAGCTTTCTTT. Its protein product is CASSQDSDYTEAFF. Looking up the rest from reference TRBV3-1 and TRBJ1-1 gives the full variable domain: DTAVSQTPKYLVTQMGNDKSIKCEQNLGHDTMYWYKQDSKKFLKIMFSYNNKELIINETVPNRFSPKSPDKAHLNLHINSLELGDSAVYFCASSQDSDYTEAFFGQGTRLTVV.